Below, 18 T cell receptor beta chains from the same sample are listed, as sequenced in a study of blood T cell repertoires in COVID-19. Data came from immunoSEQ multiplex PCR; TCRdb stores just in-frame clones and leaves some out. In the table there are roughly 140,000 clones, roughly 79% of which are singletons. The material sequenced was peripheral blood. The receptor source for this set is a woman aged 60 to 75 with acute or convalescent COVID-19.

The V call is TRBV19, the J call TRBJ1-1; D unclear. Germline V lookup: CDR1 LNHDA, CDR2 SQIVND (reference sequence). V lost 4 bases and J lost 6, with 12 bases in between. The CDR3 is made up of 13 amino acids. CDR3 nucleotide sequence: TGTGCCAGTAGTAGCCCCATGGGCGCTGAAGCTTTCTTT. Its protein is CASSSPMGAEAFF.

This clone turned up a few times. The chain links TRBV30 to TRBJ2-7; possibly TRBD2 for D (5 bases). Germline V lookup: CDR1 GTSNPN, CDR2 SVGIG (reference sequence). CDR3 size: 13 residues. V gave up 0 bases and J gave up 5 bases, with 11 bases separating them. CDR3 loop: CAWSVRGINEQYF. In DNA form, the CDR3 reads TGTGCCTGGAGTGTACGGGGAATCAACGAGCAGTACTTC.

V gene TRBV19 combines with J gene TRBJ1-2, with a possible D match to TRBD1 (6 bases). The ends were cut back, 4 bases at V and 6 bases at J, with 15 bases in the middle. Germline CDR1 and CDR2: LNHDA and SQIVND (reference sequence). The CDR3 loop spans 14 amino acids. CDR3 residues: CASSRARGLNGYTF. CDR3 DNA sequence: TGTGCCAGTAGTAGGGCCAGGGGTCTAAATGGCTACACCTTC.

The chain carries TRBV30 and TRBJ2-7, with 10 bases matching TRBD1. Germline V gene sequence: CDR1 GTSNPN, CDR2 SVGIG (reference sequence). This CDR3 has 15 amino acids. After removal of 5 bases from V and 2 bases from J, the junction contained 9 bases not matched to a gene. CDR3 bases: TGTGCCTGGGGAGGGACAGGGGCGATAACCTACGAGCAGTACTTC. Translating gives CAWGGTGAITYEQYF.

This clone was recorded only once. The chain recombines TRBV9 with TRBJ2-7; tentatively, D is TRBD2 (6 bases). CDR1 and CDR2 (germline): SGDLS, YYNGEE. This CDR3 is 14 amino acids long. Trimming took off 3 bases at V and 0 bases at J, with 10 bases between the two ends. As DNA, the CDR3 is TGTGCCAGCAGCGCAAGGGACTTCTCCTACGAGCAGTACTTC. This codes for CASSARDFSYEQYF.

The chain employs TRBV19 and TRBJ2-2; weak D call: TRBD2 (5 bases). CDR3 size: 14 residues. Trimming took off 2 bases at V and 1 base at J, with 5 bases between the two ends. CDR1 and CDR2 (germline): LNHDA, SQIVND (reference sequence). The CDR3 is CASSIRGNTGELFF. CDR3 sequence (DNA): TGTGCCAGTAGTATACGGGGGAACACCGGGGAGCTGTTTTTT. The whole variable domain, filled in from reference TRBV19 and TRBJ2-2, reads DGGITQSPKYLFRKEGQNVTLSCEQNLNHDAMYWYRQDPGQGLRLIYYSQIVNDFQKGDIAEGYSVSREKKESFPLTVTSAQKNPTAFYLCASSIRGNTGELFFGEGSRLTVL.

The V gene is TRBV3-1 (or the pseudogene TRBV3-2), the J gene TRBJ2-1, with D perhaps matching TRBD1 (7 bases). Trimming took off 7 bases at V and 11 bases at J, with 15 bases between the two ends. Germline-derived CDR1 and CDR2 are LGHDT and YNNKEL (reference sequence). This CDR3 comprises 12 residues. Here the CDR3 reads CASTPGGRQQFF. The CDR3 DNA reads as TGTGCCAGCACCCCAGGGGGGCGTCAGCAGTTCTTC.

This clone was seen once. This sequence joins TRBV5-1 and TRBJ2-1, with D possibly TRBD2 on 5 matching bases. V lost 0 bases and J 6 bases, leaving 13 bases between the germline ends. CDR1 and CDR2 from the germline V gene are SGHRS and YFSETQ. The CDR3 length is 15 residues. The CDR3 DNA follows: TGCGCCAGCAGCTTGGTAACTAGTATCCTCAATGAGCAGTTCTTC. This gives the protein CASSLVTSILNEQFF.

As DNA, the CDR3 is TGTGCCACCCGATTCGGACAGCGAGGACTTGGGGCTTTCTTT. Protein sequence: CATRFGQRGLGAFF. V is TRBV6-5 and J is TRBJ1-1; maybe TRBD1 (6 bases). V shed 10 bases and J shed 11 bases, with 26 bases lying between them. The germline CDR1 and CDR2 sequences are MNHEY and SVGAGI. This CDR3 contains 14 residues.

The chain couples TRBV29-1 to TRBJ2-5, with 14 positions matching TRBD2. Trimming at V came to 3 bases and at J to 7 bases, leaving 4 bases not matched to a gene. The CDR3 length is 14 residues. Germline V gene data show CDR1 as SQVTM and CDR2 as ANQGSEA. The CDR3 bases are TGCAGCGTTGAGAGACTAGCGGGAGGGGGGACCCAGTACTTC. This translates into CSVERLAGGGTQYF.

The gene calls are TRBV19 and TRBJ1-5; D is undetermined. V was trimmed by 7 bases and J by 4 bases, leaving 11 bases between them. Germline V CDR1 and CDR2: LNHDA, SQIVND (reference sequence). The CDR3 length is 13 residues. In DNA, the CDR3 is TGTGCCAGTATCGGAGGCTGGAATCAGCCCCAGCATTTT. Protein product: CASIGGWNQPQHF.

This chain joins TRBV24-1 and TRBJ2-2; TRBD2 matches 8 bases. V lost 4 bases to trimming and J lost 1 base; unmatched junction nucleotides: 4. The CDR3 length is 16 residues. Germline-derived CDR1 and CDR2 are KGHDR and SFDVKD. The CDR3 region has the DNA TGTGCCACCAGTGACAATAGCGGGAAGAACACCGGGGAGCTGTTTTTT. Translation gives CATSDNSGKNTGELFF.

This clone turned up a few times. The chain is built from TRBV18 and TRBJ1-3, with D uncertain. V shed 2 bases and J shed 3 bases, with 11 bases lying between them. Germline values: CDR1 KGHSH, CDR2 LQKENI. This CDR3 has 15 residues. This CDR3 reads CASSPSVAGGNTIYF. DNA for the CDR3: TGTGCCAGCTCACCAAGTGTTGCAGGTGGAAACACCATATATTTT.

This chain uses TRBV19 with TRBJ1-5, with D hard to call. Trimming pared 6 bases from V and 3 bases from J, leaving 18 bases between. The CDR3 is 16 residues long. Germline values: CDR1 LNHDA, CDR2 SQIVND (reference sequence). The CDR3 protein is CASRPSWGDNNQPQHF. In DNA, the CDR3 is TGTGCCAGTAGACCCTCTTGGGGAGATAACAATCAGCCCCAGCATTTT. Combining the CDR3 with reference TRBV19 and TRBJ1-5 gives the whole variable domain DGGITQSPKYLFRKEGQNVTLSCEQNLNHDAMYWYRQDPGQGLRLIYYSQIVNDFQKGDIAEGYSVSREKKESFPLTVTSAQKNPTAFYLCASRPSWGDNNQPQHFGDGTRLSIL.

The V and J genes are TRBV29-1 and TRBJ2-1, with 8 bases aligning to TRBD2. The CDR3 covers 15 residues. The V segment lost 1 base and the J segment 7 bases; nucleotides outside the gene matches: 9. Germline loops: CDR1 SQVTM, CDR2 ANQGSEA. Here the CDR3 reads CSVEGAAGTRNEQFF. The CDR3 DNA follows: TGCAGCGTTGAAGGGGCCGCAGGGACTAGGAATGAGCAGTTCTTC.

The gene calls are TRBV2 and TRBJ2-1; the D gene is possibly TRBD2 (5 bases). V lost 7 bases and J lost 8, with 15 bases in between. The CDR3 consists of 13 residues. CDR1 and CDR2 (germline): SNHLY, FYNNEI. CDR3 loop: CASNRGVGDEQFF. CDR3 DNA: TGTGCCAGCAATCGGGGAGTTGGGGATGAGCAGTTCTTC.

The chain links TRBV5-1 to TRBJ2-1; D is possibly TRBD2 (5 bases). Germline CDR1 reads SGHRS; CDR2 reads YFSETQ. V was shortened by 0 bases and J by 0 bases, with 7 bases between the two germline ends. CDR3 length: 15 amino acids. This chain's CDR3 is CASSLGGFSYNEQFF. CDR3 nucleotide sequence: TGCGCCAGCAGCTTGGGCGGGTTCTCCTACAATGAGCAGTTCTTC. The full variable domain, its missing parts supplied by reference TRBV5-1 and TRBJ2-1, is KAGVTQTPRYLIKTRGQQVTLSCSPISGHRSVSWYQQTPGQGLQFLFEYFSETQRNKGNFPGRFSGRQFSNSRSEMNVSTLELGDSALYLCASSLGGFSYNEQFFGPGTRLTVL.

This clone was seen a single time. This chain connects TRBV6-5 to TRBJ1-5; D may be TRBD1 (6 bases). The germline V gene encodes CDR1 MNHEY and CDR2 SVGAGI. V dropped 6 bases and J dropped 8 bases, with 14 bases sitting between them. The CDR3 contains 13 residues. In nucleotides, the CDR3 is TGTGCCAGCAGCCGGGGGCGGGAGAAGCCCCAGCATTTT. Its protein product is CASSRGREKPQHF.